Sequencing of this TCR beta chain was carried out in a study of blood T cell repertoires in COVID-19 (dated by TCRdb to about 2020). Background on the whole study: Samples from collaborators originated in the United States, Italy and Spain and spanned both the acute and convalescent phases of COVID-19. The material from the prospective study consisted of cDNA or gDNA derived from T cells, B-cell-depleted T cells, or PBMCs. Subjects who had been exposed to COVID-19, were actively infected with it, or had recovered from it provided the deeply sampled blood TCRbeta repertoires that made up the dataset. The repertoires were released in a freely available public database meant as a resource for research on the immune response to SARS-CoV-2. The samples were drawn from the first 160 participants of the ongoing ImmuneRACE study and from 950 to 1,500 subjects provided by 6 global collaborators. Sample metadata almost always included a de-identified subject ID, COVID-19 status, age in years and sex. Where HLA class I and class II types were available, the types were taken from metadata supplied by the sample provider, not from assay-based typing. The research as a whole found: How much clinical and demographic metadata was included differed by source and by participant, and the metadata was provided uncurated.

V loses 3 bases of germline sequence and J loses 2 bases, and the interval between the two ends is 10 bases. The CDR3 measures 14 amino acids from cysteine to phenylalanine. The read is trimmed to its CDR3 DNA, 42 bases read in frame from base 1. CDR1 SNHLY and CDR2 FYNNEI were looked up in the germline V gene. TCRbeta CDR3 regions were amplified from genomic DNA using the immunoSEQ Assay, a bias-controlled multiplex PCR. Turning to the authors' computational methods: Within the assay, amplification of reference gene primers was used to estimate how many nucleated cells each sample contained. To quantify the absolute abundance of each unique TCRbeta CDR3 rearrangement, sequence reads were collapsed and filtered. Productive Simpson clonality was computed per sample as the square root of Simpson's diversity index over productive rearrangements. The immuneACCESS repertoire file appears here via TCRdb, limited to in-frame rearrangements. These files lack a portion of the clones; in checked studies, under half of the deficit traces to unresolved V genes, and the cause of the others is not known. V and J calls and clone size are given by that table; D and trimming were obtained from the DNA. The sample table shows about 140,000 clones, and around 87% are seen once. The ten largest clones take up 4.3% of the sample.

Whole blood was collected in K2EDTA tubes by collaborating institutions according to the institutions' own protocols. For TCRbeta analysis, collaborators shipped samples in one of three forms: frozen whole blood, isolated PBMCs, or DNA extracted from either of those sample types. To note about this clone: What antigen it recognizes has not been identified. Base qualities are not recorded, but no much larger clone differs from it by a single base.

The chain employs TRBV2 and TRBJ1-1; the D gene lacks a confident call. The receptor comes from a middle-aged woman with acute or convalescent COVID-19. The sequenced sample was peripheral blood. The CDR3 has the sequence CASSDGRANTEAFF. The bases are TGTGCCAGCAGTGACGGGAGGGCTAACACTGAAGCTTTCTTT.